The following is a T cell receptor beta chain sequence with its context. The target antigen is unknown. The data were obtained in a study of shared clonotypes between healthy human individuals. Findings and limits, study-wide: Unshared clonotypes carried lower generation probabilities than those common to all four donors.

The assay was carried out at the deep level. Assay used: immunoSEQ multiplex PCR; TCRdb lists only in-frame clones, some missing. Of around 2.1 million clones in the sample, about 93% were seen once. Cells designated naive CD8 were CD45RO-negative and were positively selected for CCR7, with terminally differentiated effector memory CD45RA+ cells excluded. Caucasian adults residing in Nashville, Tennessee made up all the donors. The sequence derives from a man aged 18 to 30 in good health. Some clones in this sample may be carry-over from other donors' samples. The sequencing sample was made of naive CD8+ T cells from PBMCs.

The CDR3 is CASSMGLAYKQFF. The CDR3 DNA reads TGTGCCAGTAGTATGGGACTAGCGTATAAGCAGTTCTTC. The chain is built from TRBV19 and TRBJ2-1, with TRBD2 matching over 10 bases. Germline V gene sequence: CDR1 LNHDA, CDR2 SQIVND (reference sequence). The J segment lost 11 bases and the V segment lost 3 bases, leaving 4 bases of the junction unmatched. This CDR3 contains 13 residues. Based on the CDR3 plus reference TRBV19 and TRBJ2-1, the full variable domain is DGGITQSPKYLFRKEGQNVTLSCEQNLNHDAMYWYRQDPGQGLRLIYYSQIVNDFQKGDIAEGYSVSREKKESFPLTVTSAQKNPTAFYLCASSMGLAYKQFFGPGTRLTVL.